This T cell receptor (beta chain) was sequenced in a study of blood T cell repertoires in COVID-19. Trimming shortened V by 3 bases and J by 8 bases, and 7 bases separated the two germline ends. Germline V gene data show CDR1 as LGHDT and CDR2 as YNNKEL (reference sequence). CDR3 size: 12 residues. TCRdb's table, derived via immunoSEQ multiplex PCR, lists solely in-frame clones and lacks some. Of about 150,000 clones listed, 75% to 90% are singletons. Only one count was recorded for this clone. Source material: peripheral blood. This chain links TRBV3-1 (or the pseudogene TRBV3-2) with TRBJ1-4; D call uncertain. The clonotype was recovered from a man in his sixties or seventies with acute or convalescent COVID-19. CDR3 protein: CASSHQTEKLFF. CDR3 nucleotides: TGTGCCAGCAGCCATCAGACAGAAAAACTGTTTTTT.